These T cell receptor beta chains were read from a single sample in a study of T cell repertoires in cytomegalovirus infection. Their antigens are not known. TCRdb processed the reads anew with MiXCR; each CDR3 protein has one entry. The sample carries tens of thousands of distinct CDR3 sequences, around 49% recorded once. Sequences were derived from CD8+ T cells from cultured PBMCs, sampled from culture after CMV antigen stimulation. The receptors shown here come from a human donor in good health (CMV status not recorded). Some clones in this sample may be carry-over from other donors' samples. Both conserved end residues are part of each CDR3. The D gene is left open where the match is weak. Part of the rows lack a size; the others show once, few, many or a class for expanded clones.

v_gene	d_gene	abundance	j_gene	CDR3nt	CDR3aa
TRBV7-8	TRBD2	few	TRBJ2-3	TGTGCCAGCAGCCCTCTAGCGGGAGTGGGCGCAGATACGCAGTATTTT	CASSPLAGVGADTQYF
TRBV28	-	-	TRBJ2-7	TGTGCCAGCAGACCTTTAGCGATAAGCTACGAGCAGTACTTC	CASRPLAISYEQYF
TRBV20-1	-	-	TRBJ2-1	TGCAGTGCTAGGCCCCTAGCGAGCTCCTACAATGAGCAGTTCTTC	CSARPLASSYNEQFF
TRBV6-8	-	few	TRBJ2-3	TGTGCCAGCATTCGCGGGCCCTATACGCAGTATTTT	CASIRGPYTQYF
TRBV11-2	TRBD2	-	TRBJ2-1	TGTGCCAGCAGCTTATGGGGACTAGCGGGAGGCCCGATGGATGAGCAGTTCTTC	CASSLWGLAGGPMDEQFF
TRBV6-5	-	-	TRBJ1-2	TGTGCCAGTCAGGGCCGGGGCTATGGCTACACCTTC	CASQGRGYGYTF
TRBV6-2/TRBV6-3	TRBD2	-	TRBJ2-1	TGTGCCAGCAGTTACGGGGCTAGCGGGAGGCCGAGCTCCTACAATGAGCAGTTCTTC	CASSYGASGRPSSYNEQFF
TRBV5-4	-	few	TRBJ2-3	TGTGCCAGCAGCTTGGAGTTCGAGGGGGATACGCAGTATTTT	CASSLEFEGDTQYF
TRBV11-2	-	-	TRBJ2-7	TGTGCCAGCAGCTTTGGGGGGGCATTTGGAAACGAGCAGTACTTC	CASSFGGAFGNEQYF
TRBV5-1	TRBD2	-	TRBJ2-7	TGCGCCAGCAGCTCCCGACTAGCGGGGCCCTCAACCTACGAGCAGTACTTC	CASSSRLAGPSTYEQYF
TRBV29-1	-	-	TRBJ2-2	TGCAGCGTTCGAACCCCACAGGAGAACACCGGGGAGCTGTTTTTT	CSVRTPQENTGELFF
TRBV28	TRBD1	-	TRBJ1-1	TGTGCCAGCAGTTCACCGGGACAGGGGGTCGCGAACACTGAAGCTTTCTTT	CASSSPGQGVANTEAFF
TRBV19	-	few	TRBJ1-2	TGTGCCAGTAGTATCAGGAGGGAGAAGGAAGACTATGGCTACACCTTC	CASSIRREKEDYGYTF
TRBV7-3	TRBD1	-	TRBJ2-7	TGTGCCAGCAGCTTAGGGACAGGGGCCTACGAGCAGTACTTC	CASSLGTGAYEQYF
TRBV19	-	-	TRBJ1-5	TGTGCCAGCAAGGTTTCGGGTCAGCCCCAGCATTTT	CASKVSGQPQHF
TRBV11-2	TRBD1	few	TRBJ2-4	TGTGCCAGCAGCTTCAGAGTGGACAGGTCGGCCAAAAACATTCAGTACTTC	CASSFRVDRSAKNIQYF
TRBV7-9	TRBD2	many	TRBJ2-1	TGTGCCAGCAGCTTAATCGGAGCGGGAGGGCCTGATGAGCAGTTCTTC	CASSLIGAGGPDEQFF
TRBV7-7	-	-	TRBJ2-1	TGTGCCAGCAGCTCAACTAGCCAGCGTGAGCAGTTCTTC	CASSSTSQREQFF
TRBV6-1	-	few	TRBJ2-7	TGTGCCAGCAGTGGTGGCTCCCTATCTCACGAGCAGTACTTC	CASSGGSLSHEQYF
TRBV29-1	-	-	TRBJ2-1	TGCAGCGTCAGTTGGGGGGCAAACAATGAGCAGTTCTTC	CSVSWGANNEQFF
TRBV7-2	TRBD2	-	TRBJ2-7	TGTGCCAGCAGCCCGGGACTAGGGGGGTACGAGCAGTACTTC	CASSPGLGGYEQYF
TRBV6-1	-	once	TRBJ2-1	TGTGCCAGCAGTCCCTTCCTGGCATACAATGAGCAGTTCTTC	CASSPFLAYNEQFF
TRBV7-2	-	few	TRBJ2-7	TGTGCCAGCAGCTTTAGGGTAGGGGACGAGCAGTACTTC	CASSFRVGDEQYF
TRBV7-2	TRBD1	-	TRBJ2-5	TGTGCCAGCAGCTTAGTCACAGGGGAAGAGACCCAGTACTTC	CASSLVTGEETQYF
TRBV27	-	-	TRBJ2-7	TGTGCCAGCAGTTTTCTCGGTACGGGAGAGCAGTACTTC	CASSFLGTGEQYF
TRBV6-1	-	-	TRBJ1-5	TGTGCCAGCAGTGAAAAGGGGATCGGTCAGCCCCAGCATTTT	CASSEKGIGQPQHF
TRBV11-2	TRBD1	-	TRBJ2-7	TGTGCCAGCAGCCCTCGGGGCCGGGACAGCACCTACGAGCAGTACTTC	CASSPRGRDSTYEQYF
TRBV10-3	TRBD2	-	TRBJ2-7	TGTGCCATCAGTGAGGCCCCCGGGGGGGGCCTTACCTACGAGCAGTACTTC	CAISEAPGGGLTYEQYF
TRBV5-1	-	-	TRBJ1-1	TGCGCCAGCAGCCCGCTGGAGTGGAACACTGAAGCTTTCTTT	CASSPLEWNTEAFF
TRBV7-6	-	-	TRBJ2-7	TGTGCCAGCAGCTTAGGGTCCGTTTACGAGCAGTACTTC	CASSLGSVYEQYF
TRBV2	TRBD2	few	TRBJ2-3	TGTGCCAGCAGTGAAGGGACTAGCGGGATGGGTTACACAGATACGCAGTATTTT	CASSEGTSGMGYTDTQYF
TRBV9	-	-	TRBJ1-6	TGTGCCAGCAGCACCCGGGGGGTGGTCTCCTATAATTCACCCCTCCACTTT	CASSTRGVVSYNSPLHF
TRBV5-5	TRBD1	-	TRBJ1-2	TGTGCCAGCAGCACGGGACAGGCTTACGGCTACACCTTC	CASSTGQAYGYTF
TRBV27	TRBD1	-	TRBJ2-1	TGTGCCAGCAGTGATGGGACAGGGGGTTACAATGAGCAGTTCTTC	CASSDGTGGYNEQFF
TRBV6-1	TRBD1	few	TRBJ2-7	TGTGCCAGCAGTTACCCCCTAGACAGGGACATGTACTTC	CASSYPLDRDMYF
TRBV7-8	-	many	TRBJ2-7	TGTGCCAGCAGCCCTTCACCGAATGGGGGGACCTACGAGCAGTACTTC	CASSPSPNGGTYEQYF
TRBV27	-	-	TRBJ2-3	TGTGCCAGCAGTTCCAATCTCAGAGTAGAACGCAACGCGCAGTATTTT	CASSSNLRVERNAQYF
TRBV7-2	-	many	TRBJ2-2	TGTGCCAGCAGCTTGAAATGGTCGGACACCGGGGAGCTGTTTTTT	CASSLKWSDTGELFF
TRBV7-6	-	few	TRBJ2-3	TGTGCCAGCAGCCCCTCGGCGGGGCCTAGCGCAGATACGCAGTATTTT	CASSPSAGPSADTQYF
TRBV7-4	-	-	TRBJ2-7	TGTGCCAGCAGCGTCCACAGGGACGACGAGCAGTACTTC	CASSVHRDDEQYF
TRBV25-1	-	few	TRBJ2-1	TGTGCCAGTAGAGGGTGGCAGCAGGGCGATGAGCAGTTCTTC	CASRGWQQGDEQFF
TRBV28	-	-	TRBJ2-3	TGTGCCAGCAGTTTATATAGTACTAACACAGATACGCAGTATTTT	CASSLYSTNTDTQYF
TRBV2	TRBD1	-	TRBJ1-4	TGTGCCAGCAGTGACGCCAGGACAGGGGCAACTAATGAAAAACTGTTTTTT	CASSDARTGATNEKLFF
TRBV6-1	-	-	TRBJ2-5	TGTGCCAGCAGTCCCTCCGGGACGGCCTACCAAGAGACCCAGTACTTC	CASSPSGTAYQETQYF
TRBV25-1	-	-	TRBJ1-6	TGTGCCAGCAGACAGGGAGAGGTCCTTAATTCACCCCTCCACTTT	CASRQGEVLNSPLHF
TRBV27	TRBD2	-	TRBJ2-7	TGTGCCAGCACGCCACGGGGCCTAGCGGGAAGAAGGTCCGAGCAGTACTTC	CASTPRGLAGRRSEQYF
TRBV6-1	-	-	TRBJ2-7	TGTGCCACGGTTTCCTACGAGCAGTACTTC	CATVSYEQYF
TRBV4-2	-	few	TRBJ2-7	TGTGCCAGCAGCCAAGATAGAGCTAACGAGCAGTACTTC	CASSQDRANEQYF
TRBV14	-	-	TRBJ1-1	TGTGCCAGCAGCCAAGGTCGAGGGGGAATCACTGAAGCTTTCTTT	CASSQGRGGITEAFF
TRBV12-3/TRBV12-4	-	-	TRBJ2-1	TGTGCCAGCAGTTTTAGCGCTTTTAGCTCCTACAATGAGCAGTTCTTC	CASSFSAFSSYNEQFF
TRBV11-1	-	-	TRBJ2-1	TGTGCCAGCAGCTTAGTTCTAGACTACAATGAGCAGTTCTTC	CASSLVLDYNEQFF
TRBV28	-	-	TRBJ2-7	TGTGCCAGCAGGTTAGCTGGGCAGCCATACTACGAGCAGTACTTC	CASRLAGQPYYEQYF
TRBV6-5	-	-	TRBJ1-1	TGTGCCAGCAGTTACTCGCGGGGATCTAGGGACACTGAAGCTTTCTTT	CASSYSRGSRDTEAFF
TRBV15	-	-	TRBJ2-5	TGTGCCACCGGGTTAGGCCTAAGCGAGACCCAGTACTTC	CATGLGLSETQYF
TRBV12-3/TRBV12-4	-	-	TRBJ2-7	TGTGCCAGCAGTACAACCTCGACAGAGGCTCACGAGCAGTACTTC	CASSTTSTEAHEQYF
TRBV13	-	-	TRBJ1-6	TGTGCCAGCAGCTTAGGGGGTCCCAATGCCCGTCTTTATAATTCACCCCTCCACTTT	CASSLGGPNARLYNSPLHF
TRBV20-1	-	-	TRBJ2-4	TGCAGTGCTAGGGTACAGCTAGCCAAAAACATTCAGTACTTC	CSARVQLAKNIQYF
TRBV5-6	-	-	TRBJ2-1	TGTGCCAGCAGCTTGTACTTCACCCTGTACGATGAGCAGTTCTTC	CASSLYFTLYDEQFF